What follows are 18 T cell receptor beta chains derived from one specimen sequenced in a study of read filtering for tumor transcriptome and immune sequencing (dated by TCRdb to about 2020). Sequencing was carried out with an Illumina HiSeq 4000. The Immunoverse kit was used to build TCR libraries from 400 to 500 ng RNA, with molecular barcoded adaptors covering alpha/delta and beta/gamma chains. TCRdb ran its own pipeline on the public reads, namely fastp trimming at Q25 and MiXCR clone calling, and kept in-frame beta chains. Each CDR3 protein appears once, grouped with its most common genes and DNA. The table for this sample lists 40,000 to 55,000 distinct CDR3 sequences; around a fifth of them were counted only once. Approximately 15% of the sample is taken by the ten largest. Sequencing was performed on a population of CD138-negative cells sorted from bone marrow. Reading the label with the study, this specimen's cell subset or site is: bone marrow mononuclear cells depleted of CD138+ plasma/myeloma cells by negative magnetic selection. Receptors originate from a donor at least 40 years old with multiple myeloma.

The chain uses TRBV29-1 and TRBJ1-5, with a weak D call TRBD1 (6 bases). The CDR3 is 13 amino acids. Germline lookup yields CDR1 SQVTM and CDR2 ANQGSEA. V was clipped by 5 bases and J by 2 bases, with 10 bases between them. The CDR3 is CSVQQGGNQPQHF. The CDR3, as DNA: TGCAGCGTTCAACAGGGAGGCAATCAGCCCCAGCATTTT.

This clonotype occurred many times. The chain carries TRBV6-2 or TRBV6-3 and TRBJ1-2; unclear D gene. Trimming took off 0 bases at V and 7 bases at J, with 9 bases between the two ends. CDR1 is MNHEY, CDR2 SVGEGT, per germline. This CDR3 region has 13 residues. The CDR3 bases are TGTGCCAGCAGTTACTCGACGGGATTTGGCTACACCTTC. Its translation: CASSYSTGFGYTF.

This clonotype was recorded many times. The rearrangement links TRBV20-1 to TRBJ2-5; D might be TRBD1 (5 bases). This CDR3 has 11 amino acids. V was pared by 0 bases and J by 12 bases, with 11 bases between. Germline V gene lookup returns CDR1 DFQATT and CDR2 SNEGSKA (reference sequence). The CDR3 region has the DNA TGCAGTGCTAGAGATCATGACAGAGAGTACTTC. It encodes CSARDHDREYF.

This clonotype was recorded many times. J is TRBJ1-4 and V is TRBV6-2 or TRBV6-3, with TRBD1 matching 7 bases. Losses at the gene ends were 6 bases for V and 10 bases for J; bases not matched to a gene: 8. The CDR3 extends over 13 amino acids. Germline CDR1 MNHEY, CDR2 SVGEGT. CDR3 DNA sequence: TGTGCCAGCAGAGGCGGACAGGCGGGAAAACTGTTTTTT. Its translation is CASRGGQAGKLFF.

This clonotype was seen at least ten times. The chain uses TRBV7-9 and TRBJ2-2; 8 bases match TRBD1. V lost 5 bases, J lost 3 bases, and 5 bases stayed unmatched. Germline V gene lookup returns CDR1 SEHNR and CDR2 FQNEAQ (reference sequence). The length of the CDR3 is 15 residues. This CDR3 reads CASSPDRADTGELFF. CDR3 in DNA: TGTGCCAGCAGCCCGGACAGGGCGGACACCGGGGAGCTGTTTTTT.

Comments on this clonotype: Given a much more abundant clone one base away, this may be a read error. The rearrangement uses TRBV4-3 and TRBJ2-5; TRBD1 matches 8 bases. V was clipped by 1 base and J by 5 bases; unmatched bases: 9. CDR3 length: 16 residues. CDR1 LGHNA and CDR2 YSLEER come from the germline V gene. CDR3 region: CASSQGTGRGMETQYF. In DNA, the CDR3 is TGCGCCAGCAGCCAAGGGACAGGGCGCGGGATGGAGACCCAGTACTTC.

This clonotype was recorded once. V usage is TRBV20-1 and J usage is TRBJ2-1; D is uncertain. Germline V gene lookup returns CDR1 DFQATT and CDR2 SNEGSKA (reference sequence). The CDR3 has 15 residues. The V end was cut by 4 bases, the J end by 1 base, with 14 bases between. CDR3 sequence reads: CSATSGARSYNEQFF. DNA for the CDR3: TGCAGTGCTACATCAGGAGCGAGATCCTACAATGAGCAGTTCTTC.

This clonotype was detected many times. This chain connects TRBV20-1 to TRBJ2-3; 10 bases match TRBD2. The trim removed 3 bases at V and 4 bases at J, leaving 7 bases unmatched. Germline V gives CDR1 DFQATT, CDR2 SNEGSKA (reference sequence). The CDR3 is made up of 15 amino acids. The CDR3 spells CSARGAGGPPDTQYF. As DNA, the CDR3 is TGCAGTGCTAGGGGAGCGGGAGGGCCGCCAGATACGCAGTATTTT.

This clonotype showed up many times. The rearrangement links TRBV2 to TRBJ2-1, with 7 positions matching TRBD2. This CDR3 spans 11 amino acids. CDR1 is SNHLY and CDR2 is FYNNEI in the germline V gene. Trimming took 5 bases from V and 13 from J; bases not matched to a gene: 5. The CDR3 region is CASSLAAYQFF. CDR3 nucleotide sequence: TGTGCCAGCAGTCTAGCGGCTTATCAGTTCTTC.

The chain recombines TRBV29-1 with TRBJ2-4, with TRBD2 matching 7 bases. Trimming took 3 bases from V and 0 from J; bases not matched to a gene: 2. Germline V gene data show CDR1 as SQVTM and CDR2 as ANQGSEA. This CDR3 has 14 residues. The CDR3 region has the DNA TGCAGCGTTGACTCTAGCGGAGCCAAAAACATTCAGTACTTC. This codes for CSVDSSGAKNIQYF.

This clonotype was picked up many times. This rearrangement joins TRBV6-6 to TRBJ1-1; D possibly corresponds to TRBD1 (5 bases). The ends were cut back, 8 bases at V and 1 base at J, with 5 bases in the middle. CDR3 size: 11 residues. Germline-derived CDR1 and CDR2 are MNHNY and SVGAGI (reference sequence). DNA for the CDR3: TGTGCCAGCCAGGGGAACACTGAAGCTTTCTTT. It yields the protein CASQGNTEAFF.

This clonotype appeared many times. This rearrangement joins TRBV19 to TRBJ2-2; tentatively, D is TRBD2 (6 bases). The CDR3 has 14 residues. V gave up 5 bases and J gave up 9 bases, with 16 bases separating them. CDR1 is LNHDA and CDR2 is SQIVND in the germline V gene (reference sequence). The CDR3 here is CASSVAGPHRELFF. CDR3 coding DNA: TGTGCCAGTAGTGTGGCGGGACCCCACCGGGAGCTGTTTTTT.

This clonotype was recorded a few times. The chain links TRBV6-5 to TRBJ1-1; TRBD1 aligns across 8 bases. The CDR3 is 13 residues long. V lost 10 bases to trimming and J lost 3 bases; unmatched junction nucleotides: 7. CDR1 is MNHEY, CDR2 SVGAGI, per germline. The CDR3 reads CATNAQGDTEAFF. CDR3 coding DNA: TGTGCCACCAACGCACAGGGGGACACTGAAGCTTTCTTT.

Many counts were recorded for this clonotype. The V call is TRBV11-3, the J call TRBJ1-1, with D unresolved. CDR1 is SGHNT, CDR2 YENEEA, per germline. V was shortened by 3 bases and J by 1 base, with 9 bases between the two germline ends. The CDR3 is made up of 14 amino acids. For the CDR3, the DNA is TGTGCCAGCAGCTTCTTGACGGGGAACACTGAAGCTTTCTTT. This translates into CASSFLTGNTEAFF.

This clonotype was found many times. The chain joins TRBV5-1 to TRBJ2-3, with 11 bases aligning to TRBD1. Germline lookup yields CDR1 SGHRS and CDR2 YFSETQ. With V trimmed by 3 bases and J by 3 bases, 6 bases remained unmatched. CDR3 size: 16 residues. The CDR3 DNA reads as TGCGCCAGCAGCTATCGGACAGGGGGCAAGACAGATACGCAGTATTTT. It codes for CASSYRTGGKTDTQYF. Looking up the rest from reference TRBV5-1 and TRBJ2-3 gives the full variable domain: KAGVTQTPRYLIKTRGQQVTLSCSPISGHRSVSWYQQTPGQGLQFLFEYFSETQRNKGNFPGRFSGRQFSNSRSEMNVSTLELGDSALYLCASSYRTGGKTDTQYFGPGTRLTVL.

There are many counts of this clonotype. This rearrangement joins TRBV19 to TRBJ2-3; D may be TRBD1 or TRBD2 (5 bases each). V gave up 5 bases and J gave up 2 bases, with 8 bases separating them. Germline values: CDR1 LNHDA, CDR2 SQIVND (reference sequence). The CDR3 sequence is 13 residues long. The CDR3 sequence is CASSRGHTDTQYF. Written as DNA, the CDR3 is TGTGCCAGTAGTCGGGGCCACACAGATACGCAGTATTTT.

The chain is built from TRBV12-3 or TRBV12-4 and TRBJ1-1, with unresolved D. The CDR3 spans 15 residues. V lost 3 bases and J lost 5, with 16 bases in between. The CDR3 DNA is TGTGCCAGCAGTTTTTTGTTGGCCGGTGGGACTGAAGCTTTCTTT. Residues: CASSFLLAGGTEAFF.

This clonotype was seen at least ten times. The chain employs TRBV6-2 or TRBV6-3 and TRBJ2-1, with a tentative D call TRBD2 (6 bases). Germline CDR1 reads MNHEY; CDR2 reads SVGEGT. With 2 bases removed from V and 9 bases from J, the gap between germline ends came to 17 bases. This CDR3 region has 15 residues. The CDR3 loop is CASSYPLGVGGEQFF. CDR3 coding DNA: TGTGCCAGCAGTTACCCCCTAGGGGTGGGGGGTGAGCAGTTCTTC.